This T cell receptor (beta chain) was retrieved from a study of blood T cell repertoires in COVID-19. The wider study: Spain, Italy and the United States supplied samples that represented acute and convalescent COVID-19. T cells, B-cell-depleted T cells, or PBMCs supplied cDNA or gDNA.

Per the germline V gene, CDR1 is MDHEN and CDR2 is SYDVKM. V lost 5 bases and J lost 7; bases outside the gene matches: 10. The CDR3 covers 15 residues. The authors' processing: For nucleated cells, counts were estimated from reference gene primer amplification. Clones were sequenced by immunoSEQ multiplex PCR, and TCRdb holds only the in-frame ones, with some missing. The V and J calls and clone size come from that table; D and trimming were worked out from the DNA. The data contain about 330,000 clones, roughly 82% of them singletons. Sequenced input: peripheral blood. This sequence was found in a woman in her forties or fifties with acute or convalescent COVID-19. The chain uses TRBV28 and TRBJ1-4, with TRBD1 matching over 7 bases. The CDR3 coding sequence is TGTGCCAGCAGTCCCCCTTGGACAGGAGTTGAAAAACTGTTTTTT. It translates to CASSPPWTGVEKLFF.